A selection of T cell receptor beta chains follows, all from one sample in a study of T cell repertoires in cytomegalovirus infection. These receptors lack a known antigen. TCRdb used MiXCR to reprocess the reads, holding one entry per CDR3 protein. The data show approximately 730,000 distinct CDR3 sequences, with around 29% seen just once and roughly 14% held by the top ten. The input for sequencing was cultured CD8+ T cells from PBMCs, taken from culture after CMV antigen stimulation. These TCRs come from a human donor in good health (CMV status not recorded). Some clones in this sample may be carry-over from other donors' samples. Each CDR3 is given with its conserved first and last residue.

>TRBV7-9|TRBJ2-1
CASGLGQLYNEQFF
>TRBV4-1|TRBJ1-5
CASSQVGQGQPQHF
>TRBV27|TRBJ2-3
CASRKRGGRADTQYF
>TRBV6-1|TRBJ1-2
CASSENGLNYGYTF
>TRBV7-6|TRBJ1-1
CASTLRGGETEAFF
>TRBV6-1|TRBJ1-1
CASRGHDGPNMEAFF
>TRBV27|TRBJ2-7
CASSFRGAAPYEQYF
>TRBV7-6|TRBJ2-7
CASSSLASPTYEQYF
>TRBV12-3/TRBV12-4|TRBJ1-2
CASIPGDTSNYGYTF
>TRBV3-1|TRBJ1-1
CASSQSGVANTEAFF
>TRBV7-4|TRBJ2-2
CASSSPGPSPGELFF
>TRBV3-1|TRBJ1-2
CASSQVDHLAYGYTF
>TRBV15|TRBJ2-7
CATSRHGNEQYF
>TRBV20-1|TRBJ1-1
CSARETGENTEAFF
>TRBV4-1|TRBJ2-1
CASSQGALAGGHNEQFF
>TRBV7-9|TRBJ1-2
CASSLASDRVYGYTF
>TRBV12-3/TRBV12-4|TRBJ2-1
CASSSSRYNEQFF
>TRBV6-6|TRBJ1-1
CASSYSTEAFF
>TRBV4-1|TRBJ2-1
CASSQGESYNEQFF
>TRBV7-9|TRBJ2-2
CASSLDERDRELFF
>TRBV7-9|TRBJ1-2
CASSSTAGQGASYGYTF
>TRBV7-2|TRBJ2-7
CASSSAGQGHREQYF
>TRBV7-6|TRBJ1-3
CASSPPADPGPGNTIYF
>TRBV19|TRBJ1-1
CASTITANTEAFF
>TRBV12-3/TRBV12-4|TRBJ2-7
CASSLGDRVHEQYF
>TRBV5-5|TRBJ2-5
CASSSSDIETQYF
>TRBV7-8|TRBJ2-1
CASSPVGAGGRDEQFF